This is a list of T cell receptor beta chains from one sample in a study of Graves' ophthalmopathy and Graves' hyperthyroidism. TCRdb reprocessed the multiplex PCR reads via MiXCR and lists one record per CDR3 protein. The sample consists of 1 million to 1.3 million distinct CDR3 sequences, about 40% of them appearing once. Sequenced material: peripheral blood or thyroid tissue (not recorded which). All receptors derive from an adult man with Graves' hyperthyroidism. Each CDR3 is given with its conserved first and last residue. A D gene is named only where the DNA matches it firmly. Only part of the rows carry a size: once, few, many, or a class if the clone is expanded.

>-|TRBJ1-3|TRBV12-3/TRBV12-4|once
CASSYRVALVF
TGTGCCAGCAGTTACAGGGTTGCCCTCGTCTTT
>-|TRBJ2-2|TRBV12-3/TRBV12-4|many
CASSRTVDTLFF
TGTGCCAGCAGTAGGACGGTTGATACGCTGTTTTTT
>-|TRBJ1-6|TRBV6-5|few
CASNDRLNNSPLHF
TGTGCCAGCAACGACAGGTTAAATAATTCACCCCTCCACTTT
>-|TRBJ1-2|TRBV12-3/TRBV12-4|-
CASSRGRPGGYTF
TGTGCCAGCAGCCGCGGACGGCCGGGGGGCTACACCTTC
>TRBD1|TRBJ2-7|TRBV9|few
CASSVATGTQYEQYF
TGTGCCAGCAGCGTTGCGACAGGGACCCAATACGAGCAGTACTTC
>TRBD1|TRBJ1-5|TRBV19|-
CASSGTGPSNQPQHF
TGTGCCAGTAGCGGGACAGGGCCTAGCAATCAGCCCCAGCATTTT
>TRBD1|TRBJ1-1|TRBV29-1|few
CSVGTGGTKAFF
TGCAGCGTTGGGACAGGGGGTACTAAAGCTTTCTTT
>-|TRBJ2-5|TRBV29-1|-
CSVERGQRQPQYF
TGCAGCGTTGAAAGAGGGCAACGGCAGCCCCAGTACTTC
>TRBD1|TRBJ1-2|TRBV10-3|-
CAISDEDRVGGYTF
TGTGCCATCAGTGATGAAGACAGGGTTGGCGGCTACACCTTC
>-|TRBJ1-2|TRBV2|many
CASSENVGLGYTF
TGTGCCAGCAGTGAGAATGTCGGTCTTGGCTACACCTTC
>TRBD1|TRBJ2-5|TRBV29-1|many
CSAQGQSNYQETQYF
TGCAGCGCTCAGGGACAGTCGAACTACCAAGAGACCCAGTACTTC
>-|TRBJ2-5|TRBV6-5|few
CASTPTGRIEETQYF
TGTGCCAGCACCCCGACCGGGCGGATCGAAGAGACCCAGTACTTC
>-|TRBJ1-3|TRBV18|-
CASSTTGHSGNTIYF
TGTGCCAGCTCAACGACAGGCCACTCTGGAAACACCATATATTTT
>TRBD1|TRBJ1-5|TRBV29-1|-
CSGRTGGQPQHF
TGCAGCGGAAGGACAGGGGGTCAGCCCCAGCATTTT
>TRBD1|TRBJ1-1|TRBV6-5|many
CASSVQGATEAFF
TGTGCCAGCAGTGTTCAGGGGGCCACTGAAGCTTTCTTT
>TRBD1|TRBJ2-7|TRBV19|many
CASSPWTGGEQYF
TGTGCCAGTAGCCCCTGGACAGGGGGCGAGCAGTACTTC
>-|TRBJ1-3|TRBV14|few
CASSQRASGNTIYF
TGTGCCAGCAGCCAGCGGGCGTCGGGAAACACCATATATTTT
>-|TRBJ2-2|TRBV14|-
CASSQDRAGTGELFF
TGTGCCAGCAGCCAGGATCGGGCAGGGACCGGGGAGCTGTTTTTT
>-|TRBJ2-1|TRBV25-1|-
CASSDGPLRIKGEQFF
TGTGCCAGCAGTGACGGGCCCCTTAGGATTAAGGGTGAGCAGTTCTTC
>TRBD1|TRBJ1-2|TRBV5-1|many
CASSYDRAGGYTF
TGCGCCAGCAGTTATGACAGGGCCGGCGGCTACACCTTC
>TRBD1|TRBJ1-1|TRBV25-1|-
CASSGLRGPNTEAFF
TGTGCCAGCAGTGGACTCAGGGGGCCGAACACTGAAGCTTTCTTT
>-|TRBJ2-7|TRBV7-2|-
CASSQDSGRDLISYSYEQYF
TGTGCCAGCAGCCAAGATAGTGGCAGGGATCTCATATCTTACTCCTACGAGCAGTACTTC
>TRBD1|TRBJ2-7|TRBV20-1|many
CSAYRDRSSYEQYF
TGCAGTGCGTACCGGGACAGGAGCTCCTACGAGCAGTACTTC
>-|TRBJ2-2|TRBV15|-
CATSSKWEETGELFF
TGTGCCACCAGCAGCAAGTGGGAAGAAACCGGGGAGCTGTTTTTT
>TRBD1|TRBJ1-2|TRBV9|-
CASSRETPGGAYGYTF
TGTGCCAGCAGCCGCGAGACCCCAGGGGGCGCTTATGGCTACACCTTC
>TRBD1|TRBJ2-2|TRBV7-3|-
CASSPRQGLVDNTGELFF
TGTGCCAGCAGCCCGCGACAGGGTTTGGTGGACAACACCGGGGAGCTGTTTTTT
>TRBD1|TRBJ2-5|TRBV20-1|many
CSARDRKETQYF
TGCAGTGCTCGGGACAGGAAAGAGACCCAGTACTTC
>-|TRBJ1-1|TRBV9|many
CASSPAARVNTEAFF
TGTGCCAGCAGCCCAGCCGCCAGGGTGAACACTGAAGCTTTCTTT
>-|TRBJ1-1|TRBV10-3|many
CAISEGTMNTEAFF
TGTGCCATCAGTGAGGGGACCATGAACACTGAAGCTTTCTTT
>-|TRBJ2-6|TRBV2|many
CAGNRASGANVLTF
TGTGCCGGAAACAGGGCAAGCGGGGCCAACGTCCTGACTTTC
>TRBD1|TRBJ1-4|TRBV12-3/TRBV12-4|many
CASSGGTGAEKLFF
TGTGCCAGCAGTGGGGGGACAGGGGCGGAAAAACTGTTTTTT
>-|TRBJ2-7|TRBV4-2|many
CASSQNLPHEQYF
TGTGCCAGCAGCCAAAACCTGCCGCACGAGCAGTACTTC
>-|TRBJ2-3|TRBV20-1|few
CSARVSVYTQYF
TGCAGTGCTAGAGTCTCGGTCTATACGCAGTATTTT
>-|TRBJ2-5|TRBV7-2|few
CASRSRGGGQETQYF
TGTGCCAGCAGATCTAGGGGCGGGGGCCAGGAGACCCAGTACTTC
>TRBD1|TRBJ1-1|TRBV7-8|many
CASSPRTGPLNTEAFF
TGTGCCAGCAGCCCCCGGACAGGGCCCTTGAACACTGAAGCTTTCTTT
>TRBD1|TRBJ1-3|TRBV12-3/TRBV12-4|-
CASSPWAGGGGNTIYF
TGTGCCAGCAGTCCCTGGGCAGGGGGCGGAGGAAACACCATATATTTT
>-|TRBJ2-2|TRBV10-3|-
CAISESRFGELFF
TGTGCCATCAGTGAAAGCCGGTTCGGGGAGCTGTTTTTT
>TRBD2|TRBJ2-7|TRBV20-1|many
CSARLGGGRAYEQYF
TGCAGTGCACGTCTCGGGGGGGGAAGAGCCTACGAGCAGTACTTC
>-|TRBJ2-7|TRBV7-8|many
CASSLAKAAYEQYF
TGTGCCAGCAGCTTAGCCAAGGCCGCCTACGAGCAGTACTTC
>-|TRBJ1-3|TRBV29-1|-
CSVETRESSSGNTIYF
TGCAGCGTTGAAACTAGGGAGTCGTCCTCAGGAAACACCATATATTTT
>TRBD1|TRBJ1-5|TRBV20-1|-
CSARRDRGFNQPQHF
TGCAGTGCACGCCGGGACAGGGGCTTTAATCAGCCCCAGCATTTT
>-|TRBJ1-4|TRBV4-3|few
CASSQVSGNEKLFF
TGCGCCAGCAGCCAAGTGAGCGGGAATGAAAAACTGTTTTTT
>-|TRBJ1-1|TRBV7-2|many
CASSSRQVAEAFF
TGTGCCAGCAGCTCAAGACAGGTCGCTGAAGCTTTCTTT
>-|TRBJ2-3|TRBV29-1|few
CSVWPAVITDTQYF
TGCAGCGTTTGGCCCGCGGTGATCACAGATACGCAGTATTTT
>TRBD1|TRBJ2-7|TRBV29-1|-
CSAQPGQGSYEQYF
TGCAGCGCCCAACCGGGACAGGGATCCTACGAGCAGTACTTC
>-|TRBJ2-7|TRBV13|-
CASSQSPGSSSYEQYF
TGTGCCAGCAGCCAAAGCCCAGGGTCGAGCTCCTACGAGCAGTACTTC
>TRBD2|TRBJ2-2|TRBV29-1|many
CSLYHSPSGRASGELFF
TGCAGCCTTTACCACTCGCCTAGCGGGAGGGCTAGCGGGGAGCTGTTTTTT
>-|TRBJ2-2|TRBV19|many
CASTLDSGELFF
TGTGCCAGTACCTTGGATTCCGGGGAGCTGTTTTTT
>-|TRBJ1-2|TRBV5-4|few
CASSQPTEYYGYTF
TGTGCCAGCAGCCAACCAACAGAATACTATGGCTACACCTTC
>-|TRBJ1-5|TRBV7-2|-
CASSFAGEETQHF
TGTGCCAGCAGCTTTGCGGGAGAAGAGACCCAGCATTTT
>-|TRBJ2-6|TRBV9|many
CASSQTPASGANVLTF
TGTGCCAGCAGCCAAACCCCGGCATCTGGGGCCAACGTCCTGACTTTC
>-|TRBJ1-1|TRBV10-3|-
CAISEGGGTEAFF
TGTGCCATCAGTGAAGGCGGGGGCACTGAAGCTTTCTTT
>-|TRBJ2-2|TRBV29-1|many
CSVSYTGELFF
TGCAGCGTCTCCTACACCGGGGAGCTGTTTTTT